The 2 T cell receptor beta chains below all came from one sample that was sequenced in a study of blood T cell repertoires in COVID-19 (dated by TCRdb to about 2020). The library was built by means of the immunoSEQ multiplex PCR assay. In its TCRdb copy, this immuneACCESS table keeps in-frame sequences only and misses some clones. Where compared with another copy, unresolved V genes explain less than half of these, and the others have no known cause. In all, the sample holds 120,000 to 150,000 clones, and 88% of those were seen once. Roughly 1.2% of the sample is held by the ten biggest clonotypes. Sequenced material: PBMCs or T cells enriched from blood (not recorded which). These receptors were taken from a woman aged 25 to 45 with acute COVID-19.

The chain carries TRBV30 and TRBJ1-1; tentative D call: TRBD1 (5 bases). The V and J ends lost 0 bases and 5 bases respectively, with 16 bases between them. This CDR3 region has 15 residues. Germline V gene sequence: CDR1 GTSNPN, CDR2 SVGIG (reference sequence). This CDR3 reads CAWSVPKGLETEAFF. The CDR3 DNA reads TGTGCCTGGAGTGTACCCAAGGGGCTGGAAACTGAAGCTTTCTTT.

The chain couples TRBV24-1 to TRBJ2-5; no firm D call. The CDR3 totals 12 residues. Between the trimmed V and J ends, which lost 3 bases and 1 base, there was a span of 2 bases. From germline, CDR1 is KGHDR and CDR2 SFDVKD. For the CDR3, the DNA is TGTGCCACCAGTGATCTCCAAGAGACCCAGTACTTC. Translation gives CATSDLQETQYF.